This TCR beta chain came from a study of blood T cell repertoires in COVID-19. In the study overall: From T cells, B-cell-depleted T cells, or PBMCs came the material, which was cDNA or gDNA.

Trimming cost V 6 bases and J 1 base; bases outside gene matches: 19. The CDR3 sequence is 19 residues long. The germline CDR1 and CDR2 sequences are SGHAT and FQNNGV. Original handling: Estimation of nucleated cell counts was performed using reference gene primer amplification. Using immunoSEQ multiplex PCR, the repertoire was profiled, and TCRdb retains in-frame clones only, with some absent. V, J and clone size reflect that table, while D and trimming were determined from the DNA. The profile shows approximately 52,000 clones, 90% of them singletons. The clonotype was recovered from a human donor in a cohort sampled during active COVID-19. The J gene is TRBJ2-3, the V gene TRBV11-2; 7 nucleotides align to TRBD2. The specimen sequenced was peripheral blood. CDR3 protein: CASRPPLYGRERGTDTQYF. CDR3 DNA sequence: TGTGCCAGCAGACCCCCCCTTTATGGGCGGGAGCGAGGCACAGATACGCAGTATTTT. Full variable domain (rest looked up from reference TRBV11-2 and TRBJ2-3): EAGVAQSPRYKIIEKRQSVAFWCNPISGHATLYWYQQILGQGPKLLIQFQNNGVVDDSQLPKDRFSAERLKGVDSTLKIQPAKLEDSAVYLCASRPPLYGRERGTDTQYFGPGTRLTVL.